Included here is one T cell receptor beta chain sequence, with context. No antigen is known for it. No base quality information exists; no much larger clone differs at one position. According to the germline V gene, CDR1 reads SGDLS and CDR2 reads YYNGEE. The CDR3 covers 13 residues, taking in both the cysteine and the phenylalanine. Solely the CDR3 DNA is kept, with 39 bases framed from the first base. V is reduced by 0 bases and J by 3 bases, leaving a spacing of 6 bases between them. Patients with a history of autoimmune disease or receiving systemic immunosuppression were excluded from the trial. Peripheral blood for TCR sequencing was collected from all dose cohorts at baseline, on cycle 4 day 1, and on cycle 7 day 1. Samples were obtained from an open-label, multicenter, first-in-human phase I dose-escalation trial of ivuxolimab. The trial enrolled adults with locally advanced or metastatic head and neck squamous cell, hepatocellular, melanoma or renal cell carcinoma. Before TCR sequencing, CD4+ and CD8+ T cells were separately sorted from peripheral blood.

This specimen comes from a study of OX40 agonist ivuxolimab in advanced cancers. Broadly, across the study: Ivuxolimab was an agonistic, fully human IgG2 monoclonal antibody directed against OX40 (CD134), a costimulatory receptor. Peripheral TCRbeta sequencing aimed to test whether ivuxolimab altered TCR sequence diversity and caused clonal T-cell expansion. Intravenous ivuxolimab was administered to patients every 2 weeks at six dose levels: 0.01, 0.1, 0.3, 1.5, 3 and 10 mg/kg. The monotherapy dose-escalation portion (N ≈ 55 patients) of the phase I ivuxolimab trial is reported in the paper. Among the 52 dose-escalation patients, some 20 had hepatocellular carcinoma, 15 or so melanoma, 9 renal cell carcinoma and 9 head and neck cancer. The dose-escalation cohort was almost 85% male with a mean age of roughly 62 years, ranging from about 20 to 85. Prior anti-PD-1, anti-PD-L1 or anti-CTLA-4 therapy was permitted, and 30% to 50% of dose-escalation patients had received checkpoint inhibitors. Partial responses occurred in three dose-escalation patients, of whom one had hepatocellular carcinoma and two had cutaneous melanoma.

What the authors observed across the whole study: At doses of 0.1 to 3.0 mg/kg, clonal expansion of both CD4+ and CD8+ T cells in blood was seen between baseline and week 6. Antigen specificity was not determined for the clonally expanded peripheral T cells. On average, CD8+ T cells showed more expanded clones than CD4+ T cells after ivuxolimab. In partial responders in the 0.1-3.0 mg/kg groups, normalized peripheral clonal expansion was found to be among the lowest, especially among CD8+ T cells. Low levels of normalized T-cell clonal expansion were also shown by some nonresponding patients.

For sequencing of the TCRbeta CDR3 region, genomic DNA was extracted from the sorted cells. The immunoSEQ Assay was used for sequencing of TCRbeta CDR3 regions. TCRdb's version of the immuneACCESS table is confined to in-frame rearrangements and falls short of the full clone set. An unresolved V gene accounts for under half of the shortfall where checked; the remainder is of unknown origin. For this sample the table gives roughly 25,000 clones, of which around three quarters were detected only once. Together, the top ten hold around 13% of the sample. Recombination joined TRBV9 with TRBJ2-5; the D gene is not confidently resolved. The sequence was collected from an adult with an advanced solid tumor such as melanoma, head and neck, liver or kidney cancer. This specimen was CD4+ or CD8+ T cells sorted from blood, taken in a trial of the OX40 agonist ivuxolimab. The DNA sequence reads TGTGCCAGCAGCGTAGAAGAGGAAGAGACCCAGTACTTC. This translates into CASSVEEEETQYF.